A selection of T cell receptor beta chains follows, all from one sample in a study of cytomegalovirus exposure and HLA in healthy donors. Produced via immunoSEQ multiplex PCR; TCRdb's table is partial and in-frame only. This sample has approximately 110,000 clones, with about 73% found just once. The sequenced material came from PBMCs. These TCRs come from a woman in her 40s in good health and CMV-seropositive. The CDR3 runs from the conserved cysteine through the conserved F or W. A D gene is named only where the DNA matches it firmly. Rows may omit the clone size; those that give it use once, few, many or a size class.

TRBV5-1	once	TRBJ1-6	12	TRBD1	CASSFSQGALHF	TGCGCCAGCAGCTTCTCTCAGGGGGCCCTCCACTTT
TRBV29-1	.	TRBJ2-1	14	.	CSVETSPSWAFRFF	TGCAGCGTCGAGACCTCACCCTCCTGGGCCTTCCGGTTCTTC
TRBV5-1	.	TRBJ1-2	12	TRBD1	CASSFGTAGYTF	TGCGCCAGCAGCTTCGGGACAGCCGGCTACACCTTC
TRBV2	once	TRBJ1-1	16	TRBD1	CASSELGQGLNTEAFF	TGTGCCAGCAGTGAACTGGGACAGGGCTTGAACACTGAAGCTTTCTTT
TRBV9	few	TRBJ1-2	12	TRBD1	CASSVTGNGYTF	TGTGCCAGCAGCGTGACAGGGAACGGCTACACCTTC
TRBV4-1	.	TRBJ1-3	16	.	CASSQGGGDSGNTIYF	TGCGCCAGCAGCCAAGGCGGGGGAGACTCTGGAAACACCATATATTTT
TRBV7-9	few	TRBJ1-1	14	TRBD1	CASSSQGGHTEAFF	TGTGCCAGCAGCTCACAGGGGGGCCACACTGAAGCTTTCTTT
TRBV5-1	once	TRBJ2-7	14	.	CASSLTGRGYEQYF	TGCGCCAGCAGCTTGACAGGGAGGGGTTACGAGCAGTACTTC
TRBV6-5	.	TRBJ2-3	14	.	CASSYSGSTDTQYF	TGTGCCAGCAGTTACTCGGGCAGCACAGATACGCAGTATTTT
TRBV5-4	.	TRBJ1-4	15	.	CASSFTAGTREKLFF	TGTGCCAGCAGCTTTACTGCCGGGACACGGGAAAAACTGTTTTTT
TRBV29-1	.	TRBJ1-1	14	.	CSVEDRQKNTEAFF	TGCAGCGTTGAAGATCGTCAGAAGAACACTGAAGCTTTCTTT
TRBV7-9	.	TRBJ2-7	13	.	CASSLFESYEQYF	TGTGCCAGCAGCTTATTTGAGTCCTACGAGCAGTACTTC
TRBV5-1	.	TRBJ2-1	14	TRBD1	CASSPQTGGNEQFF	TGCGCCAGCAGCCCTCAGACAGGGGGCAATGAGCAGTTCTTC
TRBV7-2	.	TRBJ2-5	14	TRBD2	CASSWGLGAETQYF	TGTGCCAGCAGCTGGGGACTAGGAGCGGAGACCCAGTACTTC
TRBV4-1	.	TRBJ2-7	13	TRBD1	CASSLRTGVEQYF	TGCGCCAGCAGCTTACGGACAGGGGTCGAGCAGTACTTC
TRBV7-2	.	TRBJ1-1	17	.	CASSLGVTGRKKTEAFF	TGTGCCAGCAGCTTAGGGGTTACAGGGCGAAAGAAAACTGAAGCTTTCTTT
TRBV11-3	few	TRBJ2-7	13	.	CASSLAFRDEQYF	TGTGCCAGCAGCCTAGCCTTTCGGGACGAGCAGTACTTC
TRBV27	.	TRBJ1-1	14	TRBD1	CASSLTGTGATAFF	TGTGCCAGCAGTTTAACTGGGACAGGGGCAACCGCTTTCTTT
TRBV7-2	.	TRBJ2-3	15	TRBD2	CASRRTSGGVDTQYF	TGTGCCAGCAGACGGACTAGCGGGGGAGTAGATACGCAGTATTTT
TRBV5-4	.	TRBJ1-2	15	.	CASSPDRTTNYGYTF	TGTGCCAGCAGTCCGGACAGAACAACTAACTATGGCTACACCTTC
TRBV5-1	.	TRBJ2-2	15	.	CASSPFIEGTGELFF	TGCGCCAGCAGCCCGTTTATCGAGGGTACCGGGGAGCTGTTTTTT
TRBV7-8	.	TRBJ1-2	14	.	CASSPGTSFWGYTF	TGTGCCAGCAGCCCTGGGACATCGTTTTGGGGCTACACCTTC
TRBV4-3	few	TRBJ1-1	15	.	CASSQDVFQNTEAFF	TGCGCCAGCAGCCAAGATGTGTTCCAGAACACTGAAGCTTTCTTT
TRBV29-1	.	TRBJ2-1	13	.	CSVVGSSYNEQFF	TGCAGCGTTGTGGGCAGCTCCTACAATGAGCAGTTCTTC
TRBV10-3	.	TRBJ2-1	16	TRBD2	CAISGAVSGGNNEQFF	TGTGCCATCAGTGGGGCAGTTAGCGGGGGGAACAATGAGCAGTTCTTC
TRBV6-6	.	TRBJ2-7	16	TRBD2	CASSLTSSGGFYEQYF	TGTGCCAGCAGTCTTACCTCCTCGGGGGGATTCTACGAGCAGTACTTC
TRBV6-1	once	TRBJ1-2	12	.	CASSETVYGYTF	TGTGCCAGCAGTGAGACAGTTTATGGCTACACCTTC
TRBV18	.	TRBJ2-5	14	TRBD2	CASSWTGGQETQYF	TGTGCCAGCTCTTGGACGGGGGGCCAAGAGACCCAGTACTTC
TRBV27	.	TRBJ2-7	13	TRBD1	CASSFPGDRGLYF	TGTGCCAGCAGTTTTCCCGGGGACAGGGGGCTGTACTTC
TRBV29-1	.	TRBJ2-7	12	.	CSVRGDSYEQYF	TGCAGCGTTCGAGGGGACTCCTACGAGCAGTACTTC
TRBV7-9	.	TRBJ2-1	15	TRBD2	CASSFSGGVHNEQFF	TGTGCCAGCAGCTTTAGCGGGGGGGTTCATAATGAGCAGTTCTTC
TRBV29-1	.	TRBJ2-7	15	.	CSVEIGLASSYEQYF	TGCAGCGTTGAAATTGGTTTGGCCAGCTCCTACGAGCAGTACTTC
TRBV15	once	TRBJ1-1	19	TRBD1	CATSSGPGQGAGMNTEAFF	TGTGCCACCAGCAGCGGCCCGGGACAGGGGGCAGGCATGAACACTGAAGCTTTCTTT
TRBV11-2	.	TRBJ2-7	16	TRBD1	CASSLSSRDRGYEQYF	TGTGCCAGCAGCTTATCCAGTCGGGACAGGGGCTACGAGCAGTACTTC
TRBV14	once	TRBJ1-5	16	.	CASSQDVRDSNQPQHF	TGTGCCAGCAGCCAAGATGTACGCGATAGCAATCAGCCCCAGCATTTT
TRBV5-1	few	TRBJ2-1	16	TRBD1	CASSLSAGGSYNEQFF	TGCGCCAGCAGCTTGTCGGCAGGGGGTTCCTACAATGAGCAGTTCTTC
TRBV25-1	.	TRBJ2-2	14	TRBD1	CASSAGTGNGELFF	TGTGCCAGCAGCGCCGGGACAGGGAACGGGGAGCTGTTTTTT
TRBV2	.	TRBJ1-5	15	TRBD1	CASSEGRGPNQPQHF	TGTGCCAGCAGTGAAGGCAGGGGGCCTAATCAGCCCCAGCATTTT
TRBV13	.	TRBJ2-1	14	.	CASSFGLSDNEQFF	TGTGCCAGCAGCTTTGGACTGTCCGACAATGAGCAGTTCTTC
TRBV2	.	TRBJ1-5	15	TRBD1	CASRGTGGQEQPQHF	TGTGCCAGCAGGGGGACAGGAGGACAAGAACAGCCCCAGCATTTT
TRBV7-2	.	TRBJ2-1	14	.	CASSRSLAWNEQFF	TGTGCCAGCAGTCGGAGTCTAGCGTGGAATGAGCAGTTCTTC
TRBV27	.	TRBJ1-2	14	.	CASSLSGGSYGYTF	TGTGCCAGCAGTTTATCGGGGGGTAGCTATGGCTACACCTTC
TRBV7-2	.	TRBJ1-4	16	TRBD1	CASSSLTGTGDEKLFF	TGTGCCAGCAGCTCTTTAACTGGGACAGGGGATGAAAAACTGTTTTTT